This entry features one T cell receptor beta chain sequence. This sample was included in a study of blood T cell repertoires in COVID-19. The germline V gene encodes CDR1 SEHNR and CDR2 FQNEAQ (reference sequence). V shed 3 bases and J shed 3 bases, with 15 bases lying between them. The CDR3 covers 15 residues. Sequencing used immunoSEQ multiplex PCR; TCRdb keeps in-frame clones, though not all of them. This sample has under 250,000 clones, with about 86% found just once. V gene TRBV7-9 combines with J gene TRBJ2-7, with D perhaps TRBD1 (6 bases). The sequence was obtained from a man of 80 years or more with acute or convalescent COVID-19. The source material was peripheral blood. The CDR3 loop is CASSFSGTKIYEQYF. CDR3 sequence (DNA): TGTGCCAGCAGCTTCTCCGGGACAAAAATCTACGAGCAGTACTTC.